The rows below give T cell receptor beta chains drawn from one sample of a study of blood T cells in healthy people across ages. TCRdb passed the 5' RACE reads through MiXCR, listing each CDR3 protein once. The sample records around 600,000 distinct CDR3 sequences, less than 60% being singletons. Sequenced sample: blood. These receptors were collected from an elderly man in good health. CDR3s include the opening cysteine and the closing phenylalanine or tryptophan. D genes are given only for firm matches. Not all rows give a size; the values are once, few, many and, for expanded clones, a class.

j_call: TRBJ2-1
clone_size: once
v_call: TRBV28
cdr3_length: 11
d_call: NA
cdr3_aa: CASGDFNEQFF
cdr3_nt: TGTGCCAGCGGGGACTTTAATGAGCAGTTCTTC

j_call: TRBJ1-4
clone_size: few
v_call: TRBV12-3/TRBV12-4
cdr3_length: 14
d_call: NA
cdr3_aa: CASSLATANEKLFF
cdr3_nt: TGTGCCAGCAGTTTAGCGACAGCTAATGAAAAACTGTTTTTT

j_call: TRBJ1-5
clone_size: NA
v_call: TRBV20-1
cdr3_length: 14
d_call: NA
cdr3_aa: CSALGQDSNQPQHF
cdr3_nt: TGCAGTGCTCTGGGACAAGATAGCAATCAGCCCCAGCATTTT

j_call: TRBJ2-2
clone_size: NA
v_call: TRBV4-3
cdr3_length: 15
d_call: TRBD1
cdr3_aa: CASSRNRGSTGELFF
cdr3_nt: TGCGCCAGCAGCCGGAACAGGGGTAGCACCGGGGAGCTGTTTTTT

j_call: TRBJ1-5
clone_size: NA
v_call: TRBV7-9
cdr3_length: 14
d_call: NA
cdr3_aa: CASSPQSNNQPQHF
cdr3_nt: TGTGCCAGCAGCCCCCAGAGTAACAATCAGCCCCAGCATTTT

j_call: TRBJ2-3
clone_size: NA
v_call: TRBV7-6
cdr3_length: 15
d_call: NA
cdr3_aa: CASSSERSSTDTQYF
cdr3_nt: TGTGCCAGCAGCTCGGAGCGGAGCAGCACAGATACGCAGTATTTT

j_call: TRBJ2-1
clone_size: few
v_call: TRBV6-6
cdr3_length: 17
d_call: TRBD2
cdr3_aa: CASSYSYSGGAVNEQFF
cdr3_nt: TGTGCCAGCAGTTACTCGTATAGCGGGGGGGCCGTCAATGAGCAGTTCTTC

j_call: TRBJ2-7
clone_size: NA
v_call: TRBV5-1
cdr3_length: 15
d_call: NA
cdr3_aa: CASSLGRGISYEQYF
cdr3_nt: TGCGCCAGCAGCTTGGGTCGCGGGATCTCCTACGAGCAGTACTTC

j_call: TRBJ1-5
clone_size: few
v_call: TRBV6-5
cdr3_length: 12
d_call: NA
cdr3_aa: CASNRVNQPQHF
cdr3_nt: TGTGCCAGCAACCGGGTTAATCAGCCCCAGCATTTT

j_call: TRBJ2-3
clone_size: few
v_call: TRBV20-1
cdr3_length: 13
d_call: NA
cdr3_aa: CSAPSIGADTQYF
cdr3_nt: TGCAGTGCCCCTTCCATCGGTGCAGATACGCAGTATTTT

j_call: TRBJ2-5
clone_size: NA
v_call: TRBV27
cdr3_length: 15
d_call: NA
cdr3_aa: CASTQWAQLGETQYF
cdr3_nt: TGTGCCAGCACCCAGTGGGCCCAGCTCGGGGAGACCCAGTACTTC

j_call: TRBJ2-3
clone_size: few
v_call: TRBV3-1
cdr3_length: 14
d_call: NA
cdr3_aa: CASSQLVHTDTQYF
cdr3_nt: TGTGCCAGCAGCCAGCTGGTGCACACAGATACGCAGTATTTT